The rows below give T cell receptor beta chains drawn from one sample of a study of shared clonotypes between healthy human individuals. Assay: immunoSEQ multiplex PCR; the TCRdb copy retains only in-frame clones and omits some. The sample shows 520,000 or so clones, about four fifths of them seen only once. The sample taken for sequencing was PBMCs. Receptors originate from a woman aged 40 to 50 in good health. Some clones in this sample may be carry-over from other donors' samples. Each CDR3 is given with its conserved first and last residue. A D gene is named only where the DNA matches it firmly. Where a row states a size, it is once, few, many or the class of an expanded clone; other rows omit it.

v_call	j_call	d_call	clone_size	cdr3_nt	cdr3_aa
TRBV19	TRBJ1-1	-	-	TGTGCCAGTAGAACGCAGGGGAACACTGAAGCTTTCTTT	CASRTQGNTEAFF
TRBV7-9	TRBJ2-3	-	-	TGTGCCAGCAGCACCCGGGACTTCTTAAGCACAGATACGCAGTATTTT	CASSTRDFLSTDTQYF
TRBV7-9	TRBJ2-1	-	-	TGTGCCAGCAGCTTCCCACTCGACCGGGGAAACTCCTACAATGAGCAGTTCTTC	CASSFPLDRGNSYNEQFF
TRBV4-3	TRBJ1-2	-	-	TGCGCCAGCAGCCAAGGGCAGGGTGGGTATGGCTACACCTTC	CASSQGQGGYGYTF
TRBV28	TRBJ1-6	-	-	TGTGCCAGCCGCCGGGGGGGGAGGAATTCACCCCTCCACTTT	CASRRGGRNSPLHF
TRBV7-2	TRBJ2-2	TRBD1	-	TGTGCCAGCAGGAAGGGACAGGGAACCGGGGAGCTGTTTTTT	CASRKGQGTGELFF
TRBV7-9	TRBJ2-3	-	-	TGTGCCGGTCGGATAGGGTTATCCGCAGATACGCAGTATTTT	CAGRIGLSADTQYF
TRBV28	TRBJ1-1	TRBD1	few	TGTGCCAGCAGTTCGACAGGGTTGAACACTGAAGCTTTCTTT	CASSSTGLNTEAFF
TRBV7-2	TRBJ2-1	-	-	TGTGCCAGCAGCTTAGGGCTAGCGACATATGAGCAGTTCTTC	CASSLGLATYEQFF
TRBV7-9	TRBJ2-5	TRBD1	-	TGTGCCAGCAGCTTAGCCCCGACAGGGGCCACCCAAGAGACCCAGTACTTC	CASSLAPTGATQETQYF
TRBV23-1	TRBJ2-7	-	-	TGCGCCAGCAGTCAATCGGGCAGGGGATCCCACGAGCAGTACTTC	CASSQSGRGSHEQYF
TRBV30	TRBJ2-5	-	-	TGTGCCGGCAATGCGGGGGCCGGGACCCAGTACTTC	CAGNAGAGTQYF
TRBV11-1	TRBJ2-7	TRBD2	-	TGTGCCAGCAGCTTAGAAGCGGGACCTGGCGAGCAGTACTTC	CASSLEAGPGEQYF
TRBV9	TRBJ1-4	-	-	TGTGCCAGCAGCGTAGCCCCGTCAAACCAGGCCGGGGGCGAAAAACTGTTTTTT	CASSVAPSNQAGGEKLFF
TRBV25-1	TRBJ2-7	-	-	TGTGCCAGCAGTGTGGCGGAAGGTTTCTACGAGCAGTACTTC	CASSVAEGFYEQYF
TRBV18	TRBJ1-4	-	-	TGTGCCAGCTCACCCCCGGGGGATGAAAAACTGTTTTTT	CASSPPGDEKLFF
TRBV2	TRBJ2-7	TRBD2	-	TGTGCCAGCAGTGGACTAGCGGGAGTCAACGAGCAGTACTTC	CASSGLAGVNEQYF
TRBV6-1	TRBJ2-7	-	-	TGTGCCAGCAGTGAAGCGAGGACAGTTGGCGAGCAGTACTTC	CASSEARTVGEQYF
TRBV9	TRBJ1-3	-	few	TGTGCCAGCAGCCCTCAGGGCACTGGAAACACCATATATTTT	CASSPQGTGNTIYF
TRBV6-1	TRBJ1-1	-	-	TGTGCCAGCAGTGTGGCCCCCAGGGAGGGGACTGAAGCTTTCTTT	CASSVAPREGTEAFF
TRBV28	TRBJ2-1	-	-	TGTGCCAGCAGTCCCGGGGGAAGGGGCTCCTACAATGAGCAGTTCTTC	CASSPGGRGSYNEQFF
TRBV6-4	TRBJ1-5	-	once	TGTGCCAGCACCCAGCCGTCTCCTTATAGCAATCAGCCCCAGCATTTT	CASTQPSPYSNQPQHF
TRBV11-1	TRBJ2-2	-	-	TGTGCCAGCAGCTTAGGCTTGACCGGGGAGCTGTTTTTT	CASSLGLTGELFF
TRBV11-3	TRBJ2-7	-	-	TGTGCCAGCAGCATCTACTTAAGTGACGAGCAGTACTTC	CASSIYLSDEQYF